These 26 T cell receptor beta chains share one sample of origin, sequenced in a study of vaccination and CD4 T cells after COVID-19. With the Oncomine TCR Beta short-read assay, DNA from cultured CD4+ T cells was sequenced. TCRdb recomputed calls from the PCR reads with MiXCR, one row per CDR3 protein. The repertoire includes approximately 10,000 distinct CDR3 sequences, 60% to 70% of them detected once, and roughly 15% sits in the top ten. Antigens of these TCRs are unknown. Treatment of the sample: roughly 10-day PBMC culture with coronavirus spike peptide pools or control peptides (ViraFEST assay). The source material was CD4+ T cells from blood, cultured in vitro. The source is a human donor who had recovered from COVID-19.

The rearrangement joins TRBV11-2 to TRBJ2-1, with 7 bases fitting TRBD2. Trimming at V came to 1 base and at J to 6 bases, leaving 6 bases not matched to a gene. Germline V gene data show CDR1 as SGHAT and CDR2 as FQNNGV. This CDR3 comprises 15 residues. CDR3 in DNA: TGTGCCAGCAGCTTAGGAATTAGCGGGTTCAATGAGCAGTTCTTC. It codes for CASSLGISGFNEQFF.

This clonotype was counted only a few times. The chain has TRBV24-1 and TRBJ2-1, with TRBD2 identical over 8 bases. The J segment lost 0 bases and the V segment lost 4 bases, leaving 10 bases of the junction unmatched. The V gene's germline CDR1 is KGHDR and CDR2 SFDVKD. The CDR3 contains 18 residues. In DNA form, the CDR3 reads TGTGCCACCAGTGAGCCTAGCGGGTATAAGGGCTCCTACAATGAGCAGTTCTTC. It specifies CATSEPSGYKGSYNEQFF.

The gene calls are TRBV20-1 and TRBJ2-1; D is tentatively TRBD1 or TRBD2 (5 bases each). Germline-derived CDR1 and CDR2 are DFQATT and SNEGSKA (reference sequence). There are 18 residues in the CDR3. Trimming removed 2 bases at V and 4 bases at J, with 24 bases between. The DNA for the CDR3 is TGCAGTGCTAGATTGCTTGGGGTGGGCTCGGGGCAATACAATGAGCAGTTCTTC. It specifies CSARLLGVGSGQYNEQFF.

The V gene is TRBV12-3 or TRBV12-4, the J gene TRBJ1-1; 9 bases are a match to TRBD1. The ends lost 6 bases at V and 4 bases at J; junction bases unmatched: 9. The length of the CDR3 is 15 residues. DNA of the CDR3: TGTGCCAGCAGGCCCAGACAGGGGGGGAGCACTGAAGCTTTCTTT. This codes for CASRPRQGGSTEAFF.

In its sample, this clonotype ranks as large. J is TRBJ1-1 and V is TRBV9; no clear D. There are 14 residues in the CDR3. Germline CDR1 reads SGDLS; CDR2 reads YYNGEE. Trimming pared 4 bases from V and 5 bases from J, leaving 15 bases between. The CDR3 loop reads CASSPRAEGTEAFF. As DNA, the CDR3 is TGTGCCAGCAGCCCCCGCGCCGAGGGAACTGAAGCTTTCTTT.

The chain carries TRBV5-1 and TRBJ2-7, with D maybe TRBD1 (5 bases). Deletions cut 7 bases from V and 4 bases from J, with 24 bases between. CDR3 length: 16 amino acids. The V gene's germline CDR1 is SGHRS and CDR2 YFSETQ. CDR3 region: CASRQGPSASWYEQYF. The CDR3 DNA sequence: TGCGCCAGCCGCCAGGGCCCCTCGGCGTCGTGGTACGAGCAGTACTTC.

This clonotype showed up just once. J is TRBJ1-3 and V is TRBV7-2; D perhaps matches TRBD1 (5 bases). Trimming removed 4 bases at V and 4 bases at J, with 11 bases between. The CDR3 spans 14 residues. The germline V gene encodes CDR1 SGHTA and CDR2 FQGNSA. The CDR3 nucleotides are TGTGCCAGCAGCTCTCAGGGACTGGGAAACACCATATATTTT. Protein: CASSSQGLGNTIYF.

CDR3 protein: CASSSLAGEPRGEQYF. The CDR3 DNA reads TGTGCCAGCAGCTCACTAGCGGGGGAACCACGGGGAGAGCAGTACTTC. The chain is built from TRBV7-9 and TRBJ2-7; 11 nucleotides line up with TRBD2. V shed 4 bases, J shed 7 bases, and the junction held 12 bases outside the gene matches. CDR1 and CDR2 from the germline V gene are SEHNR and FQNEAQ (reference sequence). This CDR3 contains 16 residues.

V and J are TRBV7-2 and TRBJ1-6; D uncertain. The V gene lost 5 bases and the J gene lost 5 bases, with 16 bases spanning the gap. This CDR3 spans 16 amino acids. The germline V gene encodes CDR1 SGHTA and CDR2 FQGNSA. CDR3 in amino acids: CASSIRASGNNSPLHF. CDR3 in DNA: TGTGCCAGCAGCATCCGGGCCTCGGGAAATAATTCACCCCTCCACTTT.

This clonotype was detected only a few times. The chain links TRBV20-1 to TRBJ1-2, with a weak D call TRBD1 (5 bases). The germline V gene has CDR1 DFQATT and CDR2 SNEGSKA (reference sequence). V lost 3 bases to trimming and J lost 8 bases, with 10 bases between them. This CDR3 spans 11 amino acids. The CDR3 DNA follows: TGCAGTGCTAGCAGGGTTGAGGGCTACACCTTC. This sequence encodes CSASRVEGYTF.

The J gene is TRBJ2-5, the V gene TRBV2; tentative D call: TRBD2 (5 bases). With 7 bases removed from V and 4 bases from J, the gap between germline ends came to 13 bases. Germline CDR1 and CDR2: SNHLY and FYNNEI. The CDR3 is made up of 13 amino acids. For the CDR3, the DNA is TGTGCCAGCAAGGACTCGGGCCCAGAGACCCAGTACTTC. Protein product: CASKDSGPETQYF.

This chain links TRBV7-9 with TRBJ1-3; D remains unclear. With 8 bases removed from V and 4 bases from J, the gap between germline ends came to 27 bases. The CDR3 length is 18 residues. Germline V lookup: CDR1 SEHNR, CDR2 FQNEAQ (reference sequence). In DNA form, the CDR3 reads TGTGCCAGCGAGCTCGGAGGTGGGCCGACCTCTTTCGGAAACACCATATATTTT. Encoded protein: CASELGGGPTSFGNTIYF. The full variable domain, its missing parts supplied by reference TRBV7-9 and TRBJ1-3, is DTGVSQNPRHKITKRGQNVTFRCDPISEHNRLYWYRQTLGQGPEFLTYFQNEAQLEKSRLLSDRFSAERPKGSFSTLEIQRTEQGDSAMYLCASELGGGPTSFGNTIYFGEGSWLTVV.

The CDR3: CASSLWWGGAGNQPQHF. DNA for the CDR3: TGTGCCAGCAGCTTATGGTGGGGGGGAGCGGGGAATCAGCCCCAGCATTTT. This chain uses TRBV5-5 with TRBJ1-5, with a weak D call TRBD1 (5 bases). The CDR3 length is 17 residues. V gave up 2 bases and J gave up 4 bases, with 19 bases separating them. Germline CDR1 SGHKS, CDR2 YYEKEE (reference sequence).

The chain recombines TRBV7-2 with TRBJ1-1, with TRBD1 matching 8 bases. This CDR3 has 15 residues. Germline V gives CDR1 SGHTA, CDR2 FQGNSA. The J segment lost 0 bases and the V segment lost 5 bases, leaving 5 bases of the junction unmatched. CDR3 loop: CASSAGQGLNTEAFF. The CDR3 bases are TGTGCCAGCAGCGCCGGACAGGGACTGAACACTGAAGCTTTCTTT.

The chain employs TRBV19 and TRBJ2-3, with D possibly called TRBD1 or TRBD2 (5 bases each). The CDR3 is 15 residues long. The V gene's germline CDR1 is LNHDA and CDR2 SQIVND (reference sequence). Trimming removed 1 base at V and 5 bases at J, with 13 bases between. The CDR3 spells CASSIGGGHIDTQYF. The CDR3 DNA reads TGTGCCAGTAGTATAGGTGGGGGTCACATAGATACGCAGTATTTT.

This chain uses TRBV11-2 with TRBJ1-1, with a possible D match to TRBD1 (5 bases). Germline values: CDR1 SGHAT, CDR2 FQNNGV. The length of the CDR3 is 14 residues. Trimming left V 4 bases short and J 2 bases short, with 11 bases between. The CDR3 DNA sequence: TGTGCCAGCAGCTGGGGGGAATCTAACACTGAAGCTTTCTTT. Translation gives CASSWGESNTEAFF.

The chain uses TRBV24-1 and TRBJ1-4, with 9 bases aligning to TRBD1. The J segment lost 5 bases and the V segment lost 4 bases, leaving 4 bases of the junction unmatched. This CDR3 has 15 residues. The germline V gene has CDR1 KGHDR and CDR2 SFDVKD. The CDR3 loop is CATSDSGQGNEKLFF. CDR3 in DNA: TGTGCCACCAGTGACTCGGGACAGGGAAATGAAAAACTGTTTTTT.

This sequence joins TRBV19 and TRBJ2-7; D not certain. V was trimmed by 3 bases and J by 0 bases, leaving 9 bases between them. The length of the CDR3 is 14 residues. Germline loops: CDR1 LNHDA, CDR2 SQIVND (reference sequence). CDR3: CASSIGRDSYEQYF. Here the CDR3 DNA reads TGTGCCAGTAGTATCGGTCGCGACTCCTACGAGCAGTACTTC.

V gene TRBV7-9 combines with J gene TRBJ2-5; D tentatively reads TRBD1 or TRBD2 (6 bases each). Germline V gene sequence: CDR1 SEHNR, CDR2 FQNEAQ (reference sequence). This CDR3 is built from 14 residues. The V end was cut by 2 bases, the J end by 5 bases, with 12 bases between. The CDR3 loop is CASSLQGSGETQYF. The CDR3 DNA reads TGTGCCAGCAGCTTACAGGGGAGCGGGGAGACCCAGTACTTC.

The V and J genes are TRBV7-9 and TRBJ1-4; D remains ambiguous. The CDR3 is 15 amino acids. The V end lost 3 bases, the J end lost 0 bases, and 8 bases lay between the germline ends. Germline values: CDR1 SEHNR, CDR2 FQNEAQ (reference sequence). The CDR3 coding sequence is TGTGCCAGCAGCTTGGGCGCACCAACTAATGAAAAACTGTTTTTT. Its translation: CASSLGAPTNEKLFF.

The chain links TRBV11-2 to TRBJ1-2, with D possibly TRBD1 on 6 matching bases. The CDR3 is made up of 13 amino acids. The germline V gene has CDR1 SGHAT and CDR2 FQNNGV. Trimming removed 3 bases from V and 7 bases from J, with 12 bases in between. CDR3 bases: TGTGCCAGCAGCTTCCCCGAGGGGGGTGGCTACACCTTC. Translating it yields CASSFPEGGGYTF.

V usage is TRBV20-1 and J usage is TRBJ1-2; 8 bases fit TRBD1. There are 15 residues in the CDR3. The V segment lost 0 bases and the J segment 7 bases; nucleotides outside the gene matches: 10. Germline V gene sequence: CDR1 DFQATT, CDR2 SNEGSKA (reference sequence). The CDR3 DNA reads as TGCAGTGCTAGAGATCCGCTCGGGACAGGCGTTGGCTACACCTTC. It yields the protein CSARDPLGTGVGYTF.

The rearrangement joins TRBV12-3 or TRBV12-4 to TRBJ2-2; TRBD2 matches 7 bases. There are 15 residues in the CDR3. The V segment lost 2 bases and the J segment 3 bases; nucleotides outside the gene matches: 3. CDR3 region: CASSLRAGDTGELFF. The CDR3 DNA sequence: TGTGCCAGCAGTTTACGGGCGGGGGACACCGGGGAGCTGTTTTTT.

CDR3 amino acids: CASSLRTDPSNYGYTF. The CDR3, as DNA: TGTGCCAGCAGCCTGAGGACCGATCCCTCTAACTATGGCTACACCTTC. This sequence joins TRBV7-2 and TRBJ1-2; D call uncertain. The CDR3 loop spans 16 amino acids. The ends were cut back, 5 bases at V and 0 bases at J, with 16 bases in the middle. Germline lookup yields CDR1 SGHTA and CDR2 FQGNSA.

V usage is TRBV7-8 and J usage is TRBJ1-5; D remains unclear. The V end lost 5 bases, the J end lost 7 bases, and 12 bases lay between the germline ends. Germline V CDR1 and CDR2: SGHVS, FQNEAQ. The length of the CDR3 is 13 residues. The CDR3 DNA reads as TGTGCCAGCAGCCCCGGCACGGGCCAGCCCCAGCATTTT. Its protein product is CASSPGTGQPQHF. The full variable domain, in which reference TRBV7-8 and TRBJ1-5 provide the parts outside the CDR3, is GAGVSQSPRYKVAKRGQDVALRCDPISGHVSLFWYQQALGQGPEFLTYFQNEAQLDKSGLPSDRFFAERPEGSVSTLKIQRTQQEDSAVYLCASSPGTGQPQHFGDGTRLSIL.

The chain joins TRBV6-1 to TRBJ1-5; TRBD1 agrees at 7 bases. From germline, CDR1 is MNHNS and CDR2 SASEGT. Trimming removed 9 bases from V and 0 bases from J; junction bases left unmatched: 11. This CDR3 comprises 16 residues. The chain's CDR3 is CASAAGTDNSNQPQHF. The CDR3 DNA follows: TGTGCCAGTGCCGCCGGGACAGACAATAGCAATCAGCCCCAGCATTTT.